This passage covers 18 T cell receptor beta chains from one sample sequenced in a study of T cell responses to AZD1222 COVID-19 vaccine. The protocol was immunoSEQ multiplex PCR, while the TCRdb copy is restricted to in-frame clones and leaves out a portion. The sample carries around 140,000 clones, approximately 91% recorded once. The source was peripheral blood, collected on day 0 of AZD1222 vaccination. These receptors were taken from an adult in good health.

This chain uses TRBV19 with TRBJ1-1, with a tentative D call TRBD1 (5 bases). The V end lost 6 bases, the J end lost 3 bases, and 11 bases lay between the germline ends. This CDR3 spans 13 amino acids. Germline V gene lookup returns CDR1 LNHDA and CDR2 SQIVND (reference sequence). Written as DNA, the CDR3 is TGTGCCAGTAGGCTCTCGGGGGACACTGAAGCTTTCTTT. Encoded protein: CASRLSGDTEAFF.

The J gene is TRBJ2-7, the V gene TRBV5-1; weak D call: TRBD1 (6 bases). Germline V lookup: CDR1 SGHRS, CDR2 YFSETQ. The CDR3 is 14 residues long. Trimming stripped 0 bases from V and 7 bases from J, with 14 bases between. This CDR3 is CASSLEGRGGEQYF. The DNA for the CDR3 is TGCGCCAGCAGCTTGGAGGGCAGGGGTGGGGAGCAGTACTTC.

V gene TRBV2 combines with J gene TRBJ1-3; no reliable D call. Germline CDR1 SNHLY, CDR2 FYNNEI. The CDR3 length is 14 residues. The V end was cut by 2 bases, the J end by 4 bases, with 9 bases between. The CDR3 protein is CASSERESGNTIYF. In DNA, the CDR3 is TGTGCCAGCAGTGAACGGGAGTCCGGAAACACCATATATTTT.

Only a few counts were recorded for this clone. The V call is TRBV19, the J call TRBJ1-1; no clear D. Germline values: CDR1 LNHDA, CDR2 SQIVND (reference sequence). This CDR3 is 14 amino acids long. The V end lost 3 bases, the J end lost 0 bases, and 8 bases lay between the germline ends. Here the CDR3 DNA reads TGTGCCAGTAGTATCCCGTCCATGAACACTGAAGCTTTCTTT. Translating it yields CASSIPSMNTEAFF. Variable domain in full (rest from reference TRBV19 and TRBJ1-1): DGGITQSPKYLFRKEGQNVTLSCEQNLNHDAMYWYRQDPGQGLRLIYYSQIVNDFQKGDIAEGYSVSREKKESFPLTVTSAQKNPTAFYLCASSIPSMNTEAFFGQGTRLTVV.

Only a few counts were recorded for this clone. This sequence joins TRBV19 and TRBJ1-1; D is undetermined. The germline V gene has CDR1 LNHDA and CDR2 SQIVND (reference sequence). V was shortened by 2 bases and J by 5 bases, with 12 bases between the two germline ends. The length of the CDR3 is 14 residues. The CDR3 bases are TGTGCCAGTAGTATATGGGGAGGGAGTACTGAAGCTTTCTTT. As protein: CASSIWGGSTEAFF.

The J gene is TRBJ2-3, the V gene TRBV7-2, with D possibly being TRBD2 (5 bases). V lost 6 bases and J 9 bases, leaving 10 bases between the germline ends. The CDR3 runs 11 residues. Germline lookup yields CDR1 SGHTA and CDR2 FQGNSA. CDR3 sequence (DNA): TGTGCCAGCAGTCTGGGCGGGACGCAGTATTTT. Its translation: CASSLGGTQYF. The full variable domain, rest sourced from reference TRBV7-2 and TRBJ2-3, is GAGVSQSPSNKVTEKGKDVELRCDPISGHTALYWYRQSLGQGLEFLIYFQGNSAPDKSGLPSDRFSAERTGGSVSTLTIQRTQQEDSAVYLCASSLGGTQYFGPGTRLTVL.

The J gene is TRBJ1-1, the V gene TRBV5-1; TRBD1 matches 7 bases. Germline loops: CDR1 SGHRS, CDR2 YFSETQ. The CDR3 totals 13 residues. V shed 0 bases and J 11 bases; nucleotides not matched to a gene: 7. The CDR3 nucleotides read TGCGCCAGCAGCTTGGTTGAAACAGGGGAGGCTTTCTTT. Protein: CASSLVETGEAFF.

This sequence joins TRBV29-1 and TRBJ2-1; 9 positions match TRBD1. Germline V gene data show CDR1 as SQVTM and CDR2 as ANQGSEA. J was trimmed by 2 bases and V by 6 bases; bases with no gene match: 2. CDR3 length: 13 residues. The DNA of the CDR3 is TGCAGCGTAGGACAGGGGACCTACAATGAGCAGTTCTTC. Its protein product is CSVGQGTYNEQFF.

The chain employs TRBV7-2 and TRBJ1-1, with D unresolved. Trimming pared 4 bases from V and 2 bases from J, leaving 5 bases between. There are 12 residues in the CDR3. The germline V gene encodes CDR1 SGHTA and CDR2 FQGNSA. CDR3: CASSSPNTEAFF. The CDR3 nucleotides read TGTGCCAGCAGCTCACCCAACACTGAAGCTTTCTTT.

The chain couples TRBV4-2 to TRBJ2-3; 10 bases are a match to TRBD2. CDR1 and CDR2 (germline): LGHNA, YNFKEQ. The CDR3 has 15 amino acids. J gave up 1 base and V 4 bases, and 2 bases lay outside the gene matches. The chain's CDR3 is CASSLSGGGTDTQYF. The DNA for the CDR3 is TGTGCCAGCAGCCTCAGCGGGGGGGGCACAGATACGCAGTATTTT.

This chain links TRBV7-9 with TRBJ1-1; 7 bases fit TRBD1. This CDR3 is 15 amino acids long. The V segment lost 5 bases and the J segment 1 base; nucleotides outside the gene matches: 7. From germline, CDR1 is SEHNR and CDR2 FQNEAQ (reference sequence). In DNA, the CDR3 is TGTGCCAGCAGCCCCCCGGGACAGCAGAACACTGAAGCTTTCTTT. Its translation is CASSPPGQQNTEAFF. Supplemented by reference TRBV7-9 and TRBJ1-1, the full variable domain reads DTGVSQNPRHKITKRGQNVTFRCDPISEHNRLYWYRQTLGQGPEFLTYFQNEAQLEKSRLLSDRFSAERPKGSFSTLEIQRTEQGDSAMYLCASSPPGQQNTEAFFGQGTRLTVV.

This chain joins TRBV7-2 and TRBJ2-3; D unresolved. From germline, CDR1 is SGHTA and CDR2 FQGNSA. The CDR3 contains 14 residues. V was trimmed by 1 base and J by 6 bases, leaving 11 bases between them. CDR3 sequence: CASSLVLQADTQYF. CDR3 DNA: TGTGCCAGCAGCTTAGTTCTTCAGGCCGATACGCAGTATTTT. The full variable domain, with the rest looked up from reference TRBV7-2 and TRBJ2-3, is GAGVSQSPSNKVTEKGKDVELRCDPISGHTALYWYRQSLGQGLEFLIYFQGNSAPDKSGLPSDRFSAERTGGSVSTLTIQRTQQEDSAVYLCASSLVLQADTQYFGPGTRLTVL.

CDR3 nucleotide sequence: TGCGCCAGCAGCTTGACAGAGGGACTACCGGTACCGGGGGATACGCAGTATTTT. Its translation: CASSLTEGLPVPGDTQYF. The rearrangement links TRBV5-1 to TRBJ2-3, with TRBD2 matching 7 bases. V shed 1 base, J shed 6 bases, and the junction held 17 bases outside the gene matches. Per germline, CDR1 SGHRS and CDR2 YFSETQ. The CDR3 contains 18 residues.

The genes are TRBV4-1 and TRBJ2-2; D is uncertain. The V and J ends lost 0 bases and 6 bases respectively, with 5 bases between them. The CDR3 length is 13 residues. Germline lookup yields CDR1 MGHRA and CDR2 YSYEKL. DNA for the CDR3: TGCGCCAGCAGCCAAGACAAGCCCGGGGAGCTGTTTTTT. This codes for CASSQDKPGELFF.

V gene TRBV2 combines with J gene TRBJ1-1, with TRBD1 as a possible D gene (5 bases). The V end lost 8 bases, the J end lost 0 bases, and 19 bases lay between the germline ends. The CDR3 is made up of 16 amino acids. The germline CDR1 and CDR2 sequences are SNHLY and FYNNEI. CDR3 sequence reads: CASVLGGLGLNTEAFF. CDR3 in DNA: TGTGCCAGCGTGTTGGGAGGGTTGGGGCTGAACACTGAAGCTTTCTTT.

The rearrangement joins TRBV4-1 to TRBJ2-7; D possibly corresponds to TRBD1 (5 bases). Per germline, CDR1 MGHRA and CDR2 YSYEKL. This CDR3 is 14 amino acids long. The V end was cut by 1 base, the J end by 4 bases, with 11 bases between. The DNA for the CDR3 is TGCGCCAGCAGCCAAGCCTATGGGGCTTACGAGCAGTACTTC. Its translation: CASSQAYGAYEQYF.

The rearrangement joins TRBV19 to TRBJ2-3; 8 bases are a match to TRBD2. Losses at the gene ends were 10 bases for V and 2 bases for J; bases not matched to a gene: 14. Per the germline V gene, CDR1 is LNHDA and CDR2 is SQIVND (reference sequence). The length of the CDR3 is 16 residues. CDR3 sequence (DNA): TGTGCCACCAAATCCCGGGGGGGTGCTCCCACAGATACGCAGTATTTT. This codes for CATKSRGGAPTDTQYF.

The CDR3 sequence: CASSQVRDINSPLHF. CDR3 nucleotide sequence: TGCGCCAGCAGCCAAGTCCGGGACATTAATTCACCCCTCCACTTT. The V call is TRBV4-3, the J call TRBJ1-6; D may be TRBD1 (6 bases). The germline V gene has CDR1 LGHNA and CDR2 YSLEER. Trimming removed 1 base from V and 6 bases from J, with 10 bases in between. The CDR3 extends over 15 amino acids.